A single count supports the clone carrying this TCR beta chain. No antigen is known for it. The data were taken from a study of cytomegalovirus exposure and HLA in healthy donors. Study-level results: Cytomegalovirus association was listed for about 160 TCR beta chains. Rare TCR sequences predominated, though certain public TCRs were found in many donors. Confirmation in vitro established that a few CMV-associated chains were specific for CMV antigens.

Trimming took off 5 bases at V and 11 bases at J, with 13 bases between the two ends. Germline loops: CDR1 LNHDA, CDR2 SQIVND (reference sequence). The CDR3 length is 12 residues. Assay: immunoSEQ multiplex PCR; the TCRdb copy retains only in-frame clones and omits some. The sample includes 180,000 or so clones, about 89% of them seen just once. The origin of this receptor is a man between 25 and 39 years old in good health and CMV-seropositive. The sequenced material came from PBMCs. This rearrangement joins TRBV19 to TRBJ2-1; no firm D call. The CDR3: CASSPWAEQQFF. The CDR3 region has the DNA TGTGCCAGTAGTCCTTGGGCCGAGCAGCAGTTCTTC. The whole variable domain, filled in from reference TRBV19 and TRBJ2-1, reads DGGITQSPKYLFRKEGQNVTLSCEQNLNHDAMYWYRQDPGQGLRLIYYSQIVNDFQKGDIAEGYSVSREKKESFPLTVTSAQKNPTAFYLCASSPWAEQQFFGPGTRLTVL.